A selection of T cell receptor beta chains follows, all from one sample in a study of T cells after yellow fever vaccination. Each CDR3 protein is one row after TCRdb ran MiXCR on the 5' RACE reads. The sample contains about 120,000 distinct CDR3 sequences, more than 5.5% of which appear only once. Source: CD4+ T cells sorted from PBMCs, taken about 41 days after the first yellow fever vaccination. These receptor sequences come from a man between 18 and 35 years old who received the YFV17D yellow fever vaccine. Both conserved end residues are part of each CDR3. The order of the fields is J gene, CDR3 length, V gene, clone size, D gene, CDR3 protein, CDR3 DNA. D genes are given only for firm matches. A row's size may be missing; if present it is once, few, many or a size class.

J gene: TRBJ2-1
CDR3 length: 15
V gene: TRBV7-7
clone size: many
D gene: -
CDR3 protein: CASSLSPGVYNEQFF
CDR3 DNA: TGTGCCAGCAGCTTGTCCCCGGGGGTCTACAATGAGCAGTTCTTC

J gene: TRBJ2-6
CDR3 length: 18
V gene: TRBV12-3/TRBV12-4
clone size: -
D gene: TRBD1
CDR3 protein: CASSPADRGQFGANVLTF
CDR3 DNA: TGTGCCAGCAGCCCGGCGGACAGGGGGCAATTCGGGGCCAACGTCCTGACTTTC

J gene: TRBJ2-1
CDR3 length: 12
V gene: TRBV12-3/TRBV12-4
clone size: many
D gene: -
CDR3 protein: CASSTRTGEQFF
CDR3 DNA: TGTGCCAGCAGTACCCGGACCGGCGAGCAGTTCTTC

J gene: TRBJ2-1
CDR3 length: 14
V gene: TRBV4-2
clone size: many
D gene: -
CDR3 protein: CASSHPDLYNEQFF
CDR3 DNA: TGTGCCAGCAGCCACCCGGACCTCTACAATGAGCAGTTCTTC

J gene: TRBJ2-3
CDR3 length: 16
V gene: TRBV7-2
clone size: many
D gene: TRBD2
CDR3 protein: CASSPRFSGNTDTQYF
CDR3 DNA: TGTGCCAGCAGCCCACGATTTAGCGGGAACACAGATACGCAGTATTTT

J gene: TRBJ1-1
CDR3 length: 13
V gene: TRBV12-5
clone size: -
D gene: -
CDR3 protein: CASALELALGAFF
CDR3 DNA: TGTGCTAGTGCTCTGGAATTAGCCCTCGGGGCTTTCTTT

J gene: TRBJ1-3
CDR3 length: 15
V gene: TRBV9
clone size: many
D gene: -
CDR3 protein: CASSPDNGPGNTIYF
CDR3 DNA: TGTGCCAGCAGCCCCGATAACGGGCCTGGAAACACCATATATTTT

J gene: TRBJ1-5
CDR3 length: 16
V gene: TRBV24-1
clone size: many
D gene: -
CDR3 protein: CATSETGTLSYQPQHF
CDR3 DNA: TGTGCCACCAGTGAGACCGGGACACTGTCTTATCAGCCCCAGCATTTT

J gene: TRBJ1-2
CDR3 length: 14
V gene: TRBV2
clone size: -
D gene: TRBD1
CDR3 protein: CAICLRTGGLSYTF
CDR3 DNA: TGTGCCATCTGTTTAAGGACAGGGGGTTTGAGCTACACCTTC

J gene: TRBJ2-5
CDR3 length: 14
V gene: TRBV12-3/TRBV12-4
clone size: -
D gene: TRBD1
CDR3 protein: CASSFPDRGETQYF
CDR3 DNA: TGTGCCAGCAGTTTCCCGGACAGGGGAGAGACCCAGTACTTC

J gene: TRBJ1-2
CDR3 length: 12
V gene: TRBV7-9
clone size: many
D gene: -
CDR3 protein: CASSPDPYGYTF
CDR3 DNA: TGTGCCAGCAGCCCGGACCCTTATGGCTACACCTTC

J gene: TRBJ1-3
CDR3 length: 17
V gene: TRBV5-1
clone size: -
D gene: -
CDR3 protein: CASSLEGALLSGNTIYF
CDR3 DNA: TGCGCCAGCAGCTTGGAAGGGGCCCTCCTCTCTGGAAACACCATATATTTT

J gene: TRBJ1-3
CDR3 length: 15
V gene: TRBV12-3/TRBV12-4
clone size: many
D gene: -
CDR3 protein: CASSGDRYSGNTIYF
CDR3 DNA: TGTGCCAGCAGTGGCGACAGGTACTCTGGAAACACCATATATTTT

J gene: TRBJ1-5
CDR3 length: 13
V gene: TRBV5-1
clone size: -
D gene: -
CDR3 protein: CASRLGQDQPQHF
CDR3 DNA: TGCGCCAGCCGCTTGGGTCAGGATCAGCCCCAGCATTTT

J gene: TRBJ2-3
CDR3 length: 16
V gene: TRBV28
clone size: many
D gene: -
CDR3 protein: CASKRGGGAFTDTQYF
CDR3 DNA: TGTGCCAGCAAGAGAGGAGGGGGGGCTTTCACAGATACGCAGTATTTT

J gene: TRBJ2-3
CDR3 length: 12
V gene: TRBV7-2
clone size: many
D gene: -
CDR3 protein: CASSLVRDTQYF
CDR3 DNA: TGTGCCAGCAGCTTAGTAAGGGATACGCAGTATTTT

J gene: TRBJ1-4
CDR3 length: 16
V gene: TRBV4-3
clone size: -
D gene: -
CDR3 protein: CASSQGLRAANEKLFF
CDR3 DNA: TGCGCCAGCAGCCAAGGACTCAGGGCTGCTAATGAAAAACTGTTTTTT

J gene: TRBJ1-5
CDR3 length: 16
V gene: TRBV7-2
clone size: few
D gene: TRBD1
CDR3 protein: CASSALGQGLNQPQHF
CDR3 DNA: TGTGCCAGCAGCGCCCTGGGACAGGGCCTCAATCAGCCCCAGCATTTT

J gene: TRBJ1-5
CDR3 length: 15
V gene: TRBV7-2
clone size: -
D gene: TRBD1
CDR3 protein: CTSSPGTGGGQPQHF
CDR3 DNA: TGTACCAGCAGCCCAGGGACAGGGGGCGGTCAGCCCCAGCATTTT

J gene: TRBJ1-5
CDR3 length: 13
V gene: TRBV7-9
clone size: many
D gene: -
CDR3 protein: CASSLVADQPQHF
CDR3 DNA: TGTGCCAGCAGCTTAGTAGCGGATCAGCCCCAGCATTTT

J gene: TRBJ2-1
CDR3 length: 14
V gene: TRBV7-3
clone size: many
D gene: -
CDR3 protein: CASSYDENYNEQFF
CDR3 DNA: TGTGCCAGCAGCTACGACGAGAACTACAATGAGCAGTTCTTC

J gene: TRBJ1-6
CDR3 length: 15
V gene: TRBV7-2
clone size: many
D gene: -
CDR3 protein: CASSSHRVPNSPLHF
CDR3 DNA: TGTGCCAGCAGCTCCCACAGGGTTCCGAATTCACCCCTCCACTTT

J gene: TRBJ1-2
CDR3 length: 17
V gene: TRBV19
clone size: many
D gene: -
CDR3 protein: CASSSSAGPGLNYGYTF
CDR3 DNA: TGTGCCAGTAGTAGTTCCGCAGGGCCGGGGCTCAACTATGGCTACACCTTC

J gene: TRBJ2-7
CDR3 length: 15
V gene: TRBV6-5
clone size: many
D gene: -
CDR3 protein: CASSYSLQGTYEQYF
CDR3 DNA: TGTGCCAGCAGTTACTCGTTACAGGGAACCTACGAGCAGTACTTC

J gene: TRBJ1-3
CDR3 length: 15
V gene: TRBV12-3/TRBV12-4
clone size: many
D gene: -
CDR3 protein: CASRLQVISGNTIYF
CDR3 DNA: TGTGCCAGCAGACTACAGGTGATCTCTGGAAACACCATATATTTT

J gene: TRBJ2-3
CDR3 length: 13
V gene: TRBV5-1
clone size: many
D gene: -
CDR3 protein: CATRGKEADTQYF
CDR3 DNA: TGCGCCACCAGAGGCAAGGAGGCAGATACGCAGTATTTT

J gene: TRBJ1-2
CDR3 length: 15
V gene: TRBV5-6
clone size: many
D gene: TRBD1
CDR3 protein: CASIERRTGNYGYTF
CDR3 DNA: TGTGCCAGCATCGAGAGACGGACAGGGAACTATGGCTACACCTTC

J gene: TRBJ2-1
CDR3 length: 17
V gene: TRBV7-8
clone size: few
D gene: TRBD2
CDR3 protein: CASTLGLAGGMVYEQFF
CDR3 DNA: TGTGCCAGCACCCTCGGACTAGCGGGGGGCATGGTCTATGAGCAGTTCTTC

J gene: TRBJ1-5
CDR3 length: 17
V gene: TRBV23-1
clone size: many
D gene: -
CDR3 protein: CASTPWPDPHGDQPQHF
CDR3 DNA: TGCGCCAGCACACCCTGGCCGGACCCACACGGGGATCAGCCCCAGCATTTT

J gene: TRBJ2-1
CDR3 length: 15
V gene: TRBV11-2
clone size: many
D gene: TRBD2
CDR3 protein: CASSPIRGGLAGLFF
CDR3 DNA: TGTGCCAGCAGCCCAATTAGGGGTGGACTAGCGGGGTTGTTCTTC

J gene: TRBJ2-4
CDR3 length: 13
V gene: TRBV5-1
clone size: many
D gene: -
CDR3 protein: CASSSDPAGTKYF
CDR3 DNA: TGCGCCAGCAGCTCCGATCCTGCCGGGACAAAGTACTTC

J gene: TRBJ1-3
CDR3 length: 15
V gene: TRBV5-1
clone size: many
D gene: -
CDR3 protein: CASSLSSGSGNTIYF
CDR3 DNA: TGCGCCAGCAGCTTAAGTTCCGGCTCTGGAAACACCATATATTTT

J gene: TRBJ1-1
CDR3 length: 14
V gene: TRBV6-1
clone size: many
D gene: -
CDR3 protein: CASSARQADTEAFF
CDR3 DNA: TGTGCCAGCAGTGCGAGACAGGCCGACACTGAAGCTTTCTTT

J gene: TRBJ2-7
CDR3 length: 13
V gene: TRBV5-1
clone size: many
D gene: TRBD2
CDR3 protein: CASGTSEPYEQYF
CDR3 DNA: TGCGCCAGCGGAACTAGCGAACCCTACGAGCAGTACTTC

J gene: TRBJ1-1
CDR3 length: 15
V gene: TRBV19
clone size: many
D gene: -
CDR3 protein: CASSIIGAPNTEAFF
CDR3 DNA: TGTGCCAGTAGTATTATCGGGGCCCCGAACACTGAAGCTTTCTTT

J gene: TRBJ1-4
CDR3 length: 12
V gene: TRBV5-6
clone size: few
D gene: -
CDR3 protein: CASSRDLRKLFF
CDR3 DNA: TGTGCCAGCAGTCGGGACCTGAGGAAACTGTTTTTT

J gene: TRBJ2-3
CDR3 length: 14
V gene: TRBV7-2
clone size: -
D gene: TRBD2
CDR3 protein: CASSPPGGGNTQYF
CDR3 DNA: TGTGCCAGCAGCCCCCCGGGCGGGGGGAATACGCAGTATTTT

J gene: TRBJ1-1
CDR3 length: 16
V gene: TRBV7-6
clone size: many
D gene: -
CDR3 protein: CASSLSFGGLRSGAFF
CDR3 DNA: TGTGCCAGCAGCTTGTCTTTTGGAGGGCTCCGGTCTGGAGCTTTCTTT

J gene: TRBJ2-3
CDR3 length: 15
V gene: TRBV7-7
clone size: many
D gene: TRBD1
CDR3 protein: CASSPGTGYSDTQYF
CDR3 DNA: TGTGCCAGCAGCCCCGGGACAGGGTATTCAGATACGCAGTATTTT

J gene: TRBJ2-2
CDR3 length: 14
V gene: TRBV2
clone size: -
D gene: -
CDR3 protein: CASTVSRNTGELFF
CDR3 DNA: TGTGCCAGCACCGTGAGTAGGAACACCGGGGAGCTGTTTTTT

J gene: TRBJ2-5
CDR3 length: 13
V gene: TRBV30
clone size: many
D gene: -
CDR3 protein: CAWSKGSQETQYF
CDR3 DNA: TGTGCCTGGAGTAAAGGGTCCCAAGAGACCCAGTACTTC

J gene: TRBJ1-1
CDR3 length: 16
V gene: TRBV7-2
clone size: many
D gene: TRBD1
CDR3 protein: CASRPETGAGTSEAFF
CDR3 DNA: TGTGCCAGCAGGCCAGAGACAGGGGCGGGGACGTCTGAAGCTTTCTTT

J gene: TRBJ2-1
CDR3 length: 15
V gene: TRBV7-2
clone size: many
D gene: TRBD1
CDR3 protein: CASSGRDRGIDEQFF
CDR3 DNA: TGTGCCAGCAGCGGCCGGGACAGGGGAATAGATGAGCAGTTCTTC

J gene: TRBJ2-5
CDR3 length: 14
V gene: TRBV7-2
clone size: many
D gene: TRBD2
CDR3 protein: CASSHGLEGETQYF
CDR3 DNA: TGTGCCAGCAGTCACGGACTAGAGGGGGAGACCCAGTACTTC

J gene: TRBJ1-1
CDR3 length: 14
V gene: TRBV7-2
clone size: many
D gene: TRBD1
CDR3 protein: CASSTRQGEVEAFF
CDR3 DNA: TGTGCCAGCAGCACCAGACAGGGGGAGGTTGAAGCTTTCTTT

J gene: TRBJ2-3
CDR3 length: 12
V gene: TRBV5-1
clone size: many
D gene: -
CDR3 protein: CASSLFSDTQYF
CDR3 DNA: TGCGCCAGCAGCCTCTTTTCAGATACGCAGTATTTT

J gene: TRBJ2-2
CDR3 length: 16
V gene: TRBV7-2
clone size: many
D gene: -
CDR3 protein: CASSLYGAQGTGELFF
CDR3 DNA: TGTGCCAGCAGCTTATACGGGGCGCAGGGCACCGGGGAGCTGTTTTTT

J gene: TRBJ2-3
CDR3 length: 15
V gene: TRBV9
clone size: many
D gene: -
CDR3 protein: CASSVRPPTEDTQYF
CDR3 DNA: TGTGCCAGCAGCGTAAGGCCCCCGACGGAAGATACGCAGTATTTT

J gene: TRBJ2-3
CDR3 length: 14
V gene: TRBV5-1
clone size: many
D gene: -
CDR3 protein: CASSSLGGTDTQYF
CDR3 DNA: TGCGCCAGCAGCTCCTTAGGCGGCACAGATACGCAGTATTTT

J gene: TRBJ2-5
CDR3 length: 15
V gene: TRBV5-1
clone size: many
D gene: -
CDR3 protein: CASSFEPSFQETQYF
CDR3 DNA: TGCGCCAGCAGCTTCGAACCTAGCTTTCAAGAGACCCAGTACTTC

J gene: TRBJ1-5
CDR3 length: 16
V gene: TRBV6-5
clone size: many
D gene: -
CDR3 protein: CASLVSRVYSNQPQHF
CDR3 DNA: TGTGCCAGCCTAGTTAGCCGGGTTTATAGCAATCAGCCCCAGCATTTT

J gene: TRBJ2-3
CDR3 length: 13
V gene: TRBV4-3
clone size: many
D gene: -
CDR3 protein: CASSQETQGGQYF
CDR3 DNA: TGCGCCAGCAGCCAAGAAACACAGGGCGGGCAGTATTTT

J gene: TRBJ2-1
CDR3 length: 12
V gene: TRBV12-3/TRBV12-4
clone size: many
D gene: -
CDR3 protein: CASSFEDNEQFF
CDR3 DNA: TGTGCCAGCAGTTTTGAGGACAATGAGCAGTTCTTC

J gene: TRBJ1-1
CDR3 length: 14
V gene: TRBV12-3/TRBV12-4
clone size: many
D gene: -
CDR3 protein: CASSFTTGLAEAFF
CDR3 DNA: TGTGCCAGCAGTTTCACCACAGGGCTGGCTGAAGCTTTCTTT

J gene: TRBJ1-1
CDR3 length: 14
V gene: TRBV20-1
clone size: many
D gene: -
CDR3 protein: CSARDLTGDTEAFF
CDR3 DNA: TGCAGTGCTAGAGATCTTACGGGGGACACTGAAGCTTTCTTT

J gene: TRBJ2-7
CDR3 length: 16
V gene: TRBV4-3
clone size: many
D gene: TRBD1
CDR3 protein: CASSQVFEGADYEQYF
CDR3 DNA: TGCGCCAGCAGCCAAGTGTTCGAGGGGGCCGACTACGAGCAGTACTTC